The 2 T cell receptor beta chains listed next were all sequenced from one sample in a study of T-cell reconstitution after alpha-beta-depleted transplantation in children. Unique molecular identifiers were used in preparing the TCRbeta library. In TCRdb, the PCR reads were re-called with MiXCR into one record per CDR3 protein. Found here are roughly 300,000 distinct CDR3 sequences, around a tenth of them singletons; the top ten hold around a quarter. The sample consisted of peripheral blood, taken 180 days after TCRalphabeta/CD19-depleted stem cell transplant. The source of these receptors is a male patient under 10 years old who had a stem cell transplant for chronic granulomatous disease, so the T cells may come from the graft donor.

At least ten counts were recorded for this clonotype. The chain couples TRBV10-3 to TRBJ2-7, with 9 bases fitting TRBD2. Germline lookup yields CDR1 ENHRY and CDR2 SYGVKD. This CDR3 has 17 amino acids. Trimming took 10 bases from V and 7 from J; bases not matched to a gene: 23. CDR3: CATVSGVSREGREEQYF. The CDR3 region has the DNA TGTGCCACTGTCTCAGGGGTTTCGCGGGAGGGACGGGAAGAGCAGTACTTC.

This clonotype came up many times. The gene calls are TRBV3-1 and TRBJ2-5; D could derive from TRBD1 or TRBD2 (5 bases each). The germline gives CDR1 LGHDT, CDR2 YNNKEL (reference sequence). The CDR3 sequence is 12 residues long. V was shortened by 5 bases and J by 10 bases, with 14 bases between the two germline ends. The CDR3 reads CASSISGTLQYF. CDR3 DNA: TGTGCCAGCAGCATCTCCGGGACGCTCCAGTACTTC.